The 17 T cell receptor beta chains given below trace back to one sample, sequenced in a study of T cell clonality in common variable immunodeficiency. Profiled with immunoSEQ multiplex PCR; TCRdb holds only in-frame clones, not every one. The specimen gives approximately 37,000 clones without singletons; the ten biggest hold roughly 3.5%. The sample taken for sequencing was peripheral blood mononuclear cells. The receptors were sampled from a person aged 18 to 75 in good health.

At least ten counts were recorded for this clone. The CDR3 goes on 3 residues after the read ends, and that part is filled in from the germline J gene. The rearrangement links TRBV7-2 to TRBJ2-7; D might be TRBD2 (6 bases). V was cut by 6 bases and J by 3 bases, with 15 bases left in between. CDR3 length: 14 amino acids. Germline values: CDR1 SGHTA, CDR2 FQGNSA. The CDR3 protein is CASSTGTSIYEQYF. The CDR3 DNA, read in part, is TGTGCCAGCAGTACCGGGACTTCAATCTACGAG. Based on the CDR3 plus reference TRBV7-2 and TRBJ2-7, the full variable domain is GAGVSQSPSNKVTEKGKDVELRCDPISGHTALYWYRQSLGQGLEFLIYFQGNSAPDKSGLPSDRFSAERTGGSVSTLTIQRTQQEDSAVYLCASSTGTSIYEQYFGPGTRLTVT.

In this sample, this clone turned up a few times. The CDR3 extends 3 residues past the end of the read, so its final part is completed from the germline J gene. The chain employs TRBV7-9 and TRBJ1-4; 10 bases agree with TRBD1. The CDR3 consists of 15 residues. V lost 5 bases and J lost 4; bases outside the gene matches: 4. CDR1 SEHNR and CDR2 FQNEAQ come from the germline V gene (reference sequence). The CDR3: CASSPGQGVNEKLFF. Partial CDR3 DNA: TGTGCCAGCAGCCCTGGACAGGGGGTTAATGAAAAA.

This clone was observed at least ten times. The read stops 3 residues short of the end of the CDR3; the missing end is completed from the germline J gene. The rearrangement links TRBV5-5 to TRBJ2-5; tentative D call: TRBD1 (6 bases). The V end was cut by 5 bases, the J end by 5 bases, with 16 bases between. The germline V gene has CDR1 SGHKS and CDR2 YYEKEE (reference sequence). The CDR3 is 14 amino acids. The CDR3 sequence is CASSQGSRMETQYF. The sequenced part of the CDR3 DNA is TGTGCCAGCAGTCAGGGGTCGAGGATGGAGACC.

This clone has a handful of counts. The covered CDR3 bases are TGTGCCAGCAGTCCCGGACTAGCTTCAAACGAG. Protein: CASSPGLASNE. The CDR3, in full, reads CASSPGLASNEQYF. The chain carries TRBV11-1 and TRBJ2-7; 8 bases align to TRBD2. The read stops 3 residues short of the end of the CDR3; the missing end is completed from the germline J gene. Per the germline V gene, CDR1 is SGHAT and CDR2 is FQDESV (reference sequence). This CDR3 spans 14 amino acids. Germline trimming cut 6 bases from V and 5 bases from J; bases unmatched to any gene: 9.

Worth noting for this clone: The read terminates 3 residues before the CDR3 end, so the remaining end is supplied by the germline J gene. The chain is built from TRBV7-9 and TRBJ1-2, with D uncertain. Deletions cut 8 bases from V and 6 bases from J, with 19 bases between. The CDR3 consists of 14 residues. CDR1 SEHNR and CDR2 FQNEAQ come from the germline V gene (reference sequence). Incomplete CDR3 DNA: TGTGCCAGCGCCAAAGGTTCTGCCCCCCATGGC. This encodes CASAKGSAPHG. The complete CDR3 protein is CASAKGSAPHGYTF.

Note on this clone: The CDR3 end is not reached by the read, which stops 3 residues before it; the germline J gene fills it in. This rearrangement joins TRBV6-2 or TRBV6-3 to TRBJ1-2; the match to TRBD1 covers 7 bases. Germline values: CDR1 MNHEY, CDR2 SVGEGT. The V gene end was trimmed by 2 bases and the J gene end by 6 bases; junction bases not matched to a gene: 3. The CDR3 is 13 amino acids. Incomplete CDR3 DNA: TGTGCCAGCAGTTACCGGGACAGAGATGGC. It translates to CASSYRDRDG. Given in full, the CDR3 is CASSYRDRDGYTF.

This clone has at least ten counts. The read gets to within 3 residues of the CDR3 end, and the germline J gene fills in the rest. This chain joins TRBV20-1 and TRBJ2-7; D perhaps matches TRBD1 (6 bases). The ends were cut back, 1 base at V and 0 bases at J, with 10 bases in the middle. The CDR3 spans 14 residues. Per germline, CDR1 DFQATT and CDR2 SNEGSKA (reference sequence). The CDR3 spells CSARAPGHSYEQYF. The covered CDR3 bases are TGCAGTGCTAGAGCCCCGGGACACTCCTACGAG.

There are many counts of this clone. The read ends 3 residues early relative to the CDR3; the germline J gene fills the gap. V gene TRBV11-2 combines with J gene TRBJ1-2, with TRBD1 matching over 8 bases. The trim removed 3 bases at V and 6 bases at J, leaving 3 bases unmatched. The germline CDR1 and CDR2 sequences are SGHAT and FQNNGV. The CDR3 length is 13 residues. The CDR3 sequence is CASSLVTGDGYTF. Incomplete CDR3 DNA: TGTGCCAGCAGCTTGGTGACAGGGGATGGC.

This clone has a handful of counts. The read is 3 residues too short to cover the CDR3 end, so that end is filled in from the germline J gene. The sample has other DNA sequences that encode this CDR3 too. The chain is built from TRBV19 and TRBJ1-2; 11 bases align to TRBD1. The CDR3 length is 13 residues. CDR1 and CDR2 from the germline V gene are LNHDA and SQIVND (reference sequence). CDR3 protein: CASSTGTGGGYTF. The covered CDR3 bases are TGTGCCAGTAGTACTGGGACAGGGGGTGGG.

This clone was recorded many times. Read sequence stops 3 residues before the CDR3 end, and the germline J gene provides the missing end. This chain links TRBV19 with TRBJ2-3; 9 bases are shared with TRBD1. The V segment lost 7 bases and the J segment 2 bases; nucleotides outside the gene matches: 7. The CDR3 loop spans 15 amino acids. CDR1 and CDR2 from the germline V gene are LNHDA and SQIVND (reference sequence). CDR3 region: CASTDRGLYTDTQYF. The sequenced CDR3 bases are TGTGCCAGTACGGACAGGGGCCTCTACACAGATACG.

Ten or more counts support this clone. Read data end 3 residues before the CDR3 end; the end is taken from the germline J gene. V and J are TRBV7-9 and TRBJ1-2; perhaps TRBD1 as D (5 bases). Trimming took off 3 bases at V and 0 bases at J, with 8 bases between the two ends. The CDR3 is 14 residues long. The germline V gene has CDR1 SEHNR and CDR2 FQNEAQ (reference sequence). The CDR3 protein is CASSFLDTNYGYTF. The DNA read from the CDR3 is TGTGCCAGCAGCTTTCTGGACACTAACTATGGC.

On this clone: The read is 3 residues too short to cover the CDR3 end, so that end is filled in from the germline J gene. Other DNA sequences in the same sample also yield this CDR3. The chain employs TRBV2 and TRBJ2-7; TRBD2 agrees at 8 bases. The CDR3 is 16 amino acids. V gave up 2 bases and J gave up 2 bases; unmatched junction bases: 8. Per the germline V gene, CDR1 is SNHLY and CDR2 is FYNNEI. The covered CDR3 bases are TGTGCCAGCAGTGAAACCGGGGGGGCTTCCGCCTACGAG. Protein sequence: CASSETGGASAYE. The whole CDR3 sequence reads CASSETGGASAYEQYF.

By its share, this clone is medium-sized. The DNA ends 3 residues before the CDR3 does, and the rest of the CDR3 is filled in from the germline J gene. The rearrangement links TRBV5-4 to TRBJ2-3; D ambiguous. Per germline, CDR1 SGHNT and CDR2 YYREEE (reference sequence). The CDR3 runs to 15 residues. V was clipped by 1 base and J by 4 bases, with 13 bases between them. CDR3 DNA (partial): TGTGCCAGCAGCTTGAAGGGCCACCCGGCAGATACG. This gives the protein CASSLKGHPADT. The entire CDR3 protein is CASSLKGHPADTQYF.

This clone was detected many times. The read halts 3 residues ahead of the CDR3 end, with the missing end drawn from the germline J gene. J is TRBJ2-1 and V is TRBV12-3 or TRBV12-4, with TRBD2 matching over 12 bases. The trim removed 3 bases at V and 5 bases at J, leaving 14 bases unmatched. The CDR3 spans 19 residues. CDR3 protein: CASSFFDPGLAGANNEQFF. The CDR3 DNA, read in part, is TGTGCCAGCAGTTTTTTTGACCCGGGACTAGCGGGCGCAAACAATGAG.

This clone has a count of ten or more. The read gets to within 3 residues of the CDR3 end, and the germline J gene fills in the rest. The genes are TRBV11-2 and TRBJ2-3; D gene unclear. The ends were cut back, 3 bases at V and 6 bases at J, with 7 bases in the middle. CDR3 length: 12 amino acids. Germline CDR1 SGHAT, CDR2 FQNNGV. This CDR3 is CASSFLVDTQYF. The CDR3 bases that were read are TGTGCCAGCAGCTTTCTTGTGGATACG. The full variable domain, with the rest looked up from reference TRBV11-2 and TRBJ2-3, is EAGVAQSPRYKIIEKRQSVAFWCNPISGHATLYWYQQILGQGPKLLIQFQNNGVVDDSQLPKDRFSAERLKGVDSTLKIQPAKLEDSAVYLCASSFLVDTQYFGPGTRLTVL.

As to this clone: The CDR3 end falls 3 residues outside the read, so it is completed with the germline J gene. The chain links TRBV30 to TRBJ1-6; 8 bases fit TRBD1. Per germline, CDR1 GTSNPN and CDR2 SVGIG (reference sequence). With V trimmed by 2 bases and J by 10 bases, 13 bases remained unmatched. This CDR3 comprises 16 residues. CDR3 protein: CAWSRGRDRWGSPLHF. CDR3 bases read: TGTGCCTGGAGTCGGGGAAGGGACAGGTGGGGGTCACCC.

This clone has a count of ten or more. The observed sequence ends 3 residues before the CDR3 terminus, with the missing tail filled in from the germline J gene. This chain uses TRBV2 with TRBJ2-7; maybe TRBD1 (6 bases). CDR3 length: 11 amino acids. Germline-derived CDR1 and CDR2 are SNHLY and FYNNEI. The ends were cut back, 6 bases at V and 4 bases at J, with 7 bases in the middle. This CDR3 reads CASRGGYEQYF. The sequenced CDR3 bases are TGTGCCAGCAGAGGGGGATACGAG.